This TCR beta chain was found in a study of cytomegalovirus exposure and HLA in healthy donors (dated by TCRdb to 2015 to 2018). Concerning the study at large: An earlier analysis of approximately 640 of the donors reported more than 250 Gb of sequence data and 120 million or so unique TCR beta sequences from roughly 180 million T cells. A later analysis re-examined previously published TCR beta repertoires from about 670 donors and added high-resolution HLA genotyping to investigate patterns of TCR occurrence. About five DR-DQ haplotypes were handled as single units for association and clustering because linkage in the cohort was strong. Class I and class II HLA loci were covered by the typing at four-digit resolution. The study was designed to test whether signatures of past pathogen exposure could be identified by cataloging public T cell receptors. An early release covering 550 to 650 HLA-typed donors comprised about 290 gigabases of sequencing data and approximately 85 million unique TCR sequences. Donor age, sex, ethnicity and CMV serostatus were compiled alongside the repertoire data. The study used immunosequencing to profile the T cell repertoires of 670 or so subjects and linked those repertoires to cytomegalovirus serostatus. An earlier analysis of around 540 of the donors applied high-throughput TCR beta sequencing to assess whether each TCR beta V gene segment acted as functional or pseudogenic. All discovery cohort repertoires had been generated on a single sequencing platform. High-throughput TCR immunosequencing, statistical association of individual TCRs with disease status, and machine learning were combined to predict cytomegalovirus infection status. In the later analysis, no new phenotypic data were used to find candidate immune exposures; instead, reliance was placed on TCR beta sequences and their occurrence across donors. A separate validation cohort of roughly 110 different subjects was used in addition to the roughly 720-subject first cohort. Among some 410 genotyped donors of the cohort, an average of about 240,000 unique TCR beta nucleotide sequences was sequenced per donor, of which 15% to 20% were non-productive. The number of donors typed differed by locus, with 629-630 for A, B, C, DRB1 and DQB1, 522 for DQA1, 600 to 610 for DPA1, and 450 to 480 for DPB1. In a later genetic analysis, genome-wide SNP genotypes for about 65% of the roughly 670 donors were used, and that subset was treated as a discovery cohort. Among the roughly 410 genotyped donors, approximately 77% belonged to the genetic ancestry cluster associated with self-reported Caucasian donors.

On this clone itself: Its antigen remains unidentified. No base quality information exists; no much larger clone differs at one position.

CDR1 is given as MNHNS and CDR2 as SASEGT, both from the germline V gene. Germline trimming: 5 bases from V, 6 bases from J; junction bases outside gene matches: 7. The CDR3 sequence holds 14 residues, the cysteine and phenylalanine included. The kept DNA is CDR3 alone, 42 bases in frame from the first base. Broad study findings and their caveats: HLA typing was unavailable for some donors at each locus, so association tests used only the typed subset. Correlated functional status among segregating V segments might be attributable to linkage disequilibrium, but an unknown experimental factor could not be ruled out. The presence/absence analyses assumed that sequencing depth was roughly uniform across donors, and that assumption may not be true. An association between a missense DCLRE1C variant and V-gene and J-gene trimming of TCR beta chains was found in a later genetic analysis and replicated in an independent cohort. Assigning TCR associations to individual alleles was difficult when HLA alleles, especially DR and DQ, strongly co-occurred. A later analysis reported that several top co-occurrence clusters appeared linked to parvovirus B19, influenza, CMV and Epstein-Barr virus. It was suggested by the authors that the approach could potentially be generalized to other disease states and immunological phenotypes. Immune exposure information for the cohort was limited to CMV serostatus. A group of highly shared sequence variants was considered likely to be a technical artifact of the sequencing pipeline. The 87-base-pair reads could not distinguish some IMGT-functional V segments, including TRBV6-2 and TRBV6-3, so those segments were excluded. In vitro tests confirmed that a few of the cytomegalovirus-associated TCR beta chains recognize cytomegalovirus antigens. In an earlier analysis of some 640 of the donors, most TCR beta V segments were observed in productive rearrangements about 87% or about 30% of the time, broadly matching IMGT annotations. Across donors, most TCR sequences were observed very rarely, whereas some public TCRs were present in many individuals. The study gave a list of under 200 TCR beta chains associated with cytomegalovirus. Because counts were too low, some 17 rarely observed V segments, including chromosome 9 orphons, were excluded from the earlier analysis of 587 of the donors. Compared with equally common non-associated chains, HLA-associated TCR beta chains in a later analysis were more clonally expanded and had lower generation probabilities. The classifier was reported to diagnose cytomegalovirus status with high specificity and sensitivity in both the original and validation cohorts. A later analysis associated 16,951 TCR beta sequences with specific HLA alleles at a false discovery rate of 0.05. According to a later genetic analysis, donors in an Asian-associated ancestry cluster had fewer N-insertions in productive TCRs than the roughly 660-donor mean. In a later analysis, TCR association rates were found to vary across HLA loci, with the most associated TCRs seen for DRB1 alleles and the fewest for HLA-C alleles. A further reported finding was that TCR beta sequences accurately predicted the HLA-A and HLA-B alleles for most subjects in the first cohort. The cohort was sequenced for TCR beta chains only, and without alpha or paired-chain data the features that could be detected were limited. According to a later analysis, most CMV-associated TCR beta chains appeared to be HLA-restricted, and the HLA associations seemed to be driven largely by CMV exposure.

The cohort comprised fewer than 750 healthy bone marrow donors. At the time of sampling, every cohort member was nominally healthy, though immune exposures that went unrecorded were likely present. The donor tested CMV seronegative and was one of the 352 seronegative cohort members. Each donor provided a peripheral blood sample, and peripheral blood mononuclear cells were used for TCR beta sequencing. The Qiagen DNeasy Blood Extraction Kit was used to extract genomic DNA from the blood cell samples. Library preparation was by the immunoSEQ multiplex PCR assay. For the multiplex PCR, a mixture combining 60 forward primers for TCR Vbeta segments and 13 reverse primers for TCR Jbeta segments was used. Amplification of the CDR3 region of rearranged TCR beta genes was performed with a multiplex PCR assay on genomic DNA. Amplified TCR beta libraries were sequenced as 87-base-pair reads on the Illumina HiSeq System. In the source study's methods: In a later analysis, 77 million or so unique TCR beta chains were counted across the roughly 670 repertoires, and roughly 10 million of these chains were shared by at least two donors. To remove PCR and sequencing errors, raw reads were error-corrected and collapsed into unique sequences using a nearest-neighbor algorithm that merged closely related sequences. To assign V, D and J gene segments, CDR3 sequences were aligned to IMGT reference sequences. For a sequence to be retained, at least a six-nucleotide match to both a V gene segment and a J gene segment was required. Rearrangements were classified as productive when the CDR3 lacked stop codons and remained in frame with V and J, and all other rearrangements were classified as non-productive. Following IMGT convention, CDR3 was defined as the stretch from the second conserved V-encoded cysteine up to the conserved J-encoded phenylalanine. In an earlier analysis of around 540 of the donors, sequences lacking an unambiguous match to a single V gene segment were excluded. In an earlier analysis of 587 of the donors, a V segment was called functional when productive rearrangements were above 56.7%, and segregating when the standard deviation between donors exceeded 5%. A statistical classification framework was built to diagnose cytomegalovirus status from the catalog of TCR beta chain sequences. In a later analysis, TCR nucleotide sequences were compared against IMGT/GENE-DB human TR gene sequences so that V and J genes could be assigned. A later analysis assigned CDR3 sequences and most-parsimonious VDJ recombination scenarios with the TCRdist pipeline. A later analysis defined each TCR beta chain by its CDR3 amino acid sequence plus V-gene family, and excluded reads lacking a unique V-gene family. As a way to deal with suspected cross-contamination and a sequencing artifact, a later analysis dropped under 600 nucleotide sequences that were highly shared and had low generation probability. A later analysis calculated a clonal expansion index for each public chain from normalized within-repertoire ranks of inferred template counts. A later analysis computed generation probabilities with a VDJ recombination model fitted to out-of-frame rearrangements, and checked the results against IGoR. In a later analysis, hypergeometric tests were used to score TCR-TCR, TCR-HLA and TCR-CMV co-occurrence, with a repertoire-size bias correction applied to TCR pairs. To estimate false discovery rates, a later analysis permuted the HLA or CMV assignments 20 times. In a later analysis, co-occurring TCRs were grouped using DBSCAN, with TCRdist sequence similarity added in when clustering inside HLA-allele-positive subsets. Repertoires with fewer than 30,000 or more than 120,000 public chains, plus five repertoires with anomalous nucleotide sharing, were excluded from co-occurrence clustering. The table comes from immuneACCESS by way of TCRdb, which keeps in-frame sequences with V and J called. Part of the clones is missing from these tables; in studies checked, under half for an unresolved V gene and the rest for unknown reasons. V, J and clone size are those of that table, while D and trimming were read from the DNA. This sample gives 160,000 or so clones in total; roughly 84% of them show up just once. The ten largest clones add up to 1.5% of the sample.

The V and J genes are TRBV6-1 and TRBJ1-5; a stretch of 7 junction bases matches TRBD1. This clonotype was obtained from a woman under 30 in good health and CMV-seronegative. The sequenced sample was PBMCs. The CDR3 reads CASSNRQGVQPQHF. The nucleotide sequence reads TGTGCCAGCAGTAACAGACAGGGAGTTCAGCCCCAGCATTTT.